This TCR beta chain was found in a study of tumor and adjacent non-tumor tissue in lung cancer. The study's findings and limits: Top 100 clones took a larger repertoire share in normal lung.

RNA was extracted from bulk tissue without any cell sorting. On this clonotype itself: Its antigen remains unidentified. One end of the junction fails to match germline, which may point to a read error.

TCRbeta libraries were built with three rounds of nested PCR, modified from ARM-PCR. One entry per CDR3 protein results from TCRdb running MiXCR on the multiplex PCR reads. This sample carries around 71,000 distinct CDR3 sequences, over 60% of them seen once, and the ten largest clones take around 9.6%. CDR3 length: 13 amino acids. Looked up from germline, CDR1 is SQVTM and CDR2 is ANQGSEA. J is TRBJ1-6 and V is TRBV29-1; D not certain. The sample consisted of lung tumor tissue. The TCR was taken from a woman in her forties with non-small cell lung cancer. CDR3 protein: CSVGRDYNSPLRF. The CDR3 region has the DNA TGCAGCGTTGGGAGAGACTATAATTCACCCCTCCGCTTT. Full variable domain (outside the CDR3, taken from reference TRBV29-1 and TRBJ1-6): SAVISQKPSRDICQRGTSLTIQCQVDSQVTMMFWYRQQPGQSLTLIATANQGSEATYESGFVIDKFPISRPNLTFSTLTVSNMSPEDSSIYLCSVGRDYNSPLRFGNGTRLTVT.